A selection of T cell receptor beta chains follows, all from one sample in a study of response to subunit inactivated influenza vaccine. TCRdb recomputed calls from the RT-PCR reads with MiXCR, one row per CDR3 protein. The table records approximately 570,000 distinct CDR3 sequences, 7.6% of them present only once. The material sequenced was PBMCs from blood, taken around 25 months after vaccination. The source of these receptors is a man between 50 and 75 years old who received an inactivated influenza vaccine. The CDR3 runs from the conserved cysteine through the conserved F or W. D genes are given only for firm matches. Only some rows state a clone size, as once, few, many or a class for expanded clones.

V	size	J	D	DNA	CDR3
TRBV28	many	TRBJ2-3	-	TGTGCCAGCAGTGGGCCCGGAGGGACACTGTTGGGCACAGATACGCAGTATTTT	CASSGPGGTLLGTDTQYF
TRBV5-1	few	TRBJ2-3	-	TGCGCCAGCAGCTTGGCGAATCCTGTCGGAGATACGCAGTATTTT	CASSLANPVGDTQYF
TRBV5-5	many	TRBJ2-1	TRBD2	TGTGCCAGCAGCATCACTAGCGGGAGGCACAATGAGCAGTTCTTC	CASSITSGRHNEQFF
TRBV27	-	TRBJ2-6	-	TGTGCCAGCAGTCCGCCCGGACAATACTCTGGGGCCAACGTCCTGACTTTC	CASSPPGQYSGANVLTF
TRBV28	few	TRBJ2-5	-	TGTGCCAGCAGCCCCGGGTCCCTGTACCAAGAGACCCAGTACTTC	CASSPGSLYQETQYF
TRBV4-3	-	TRBJ2-5	TRBD1	TGCGCCAGCAGCCACGCTGGGACAGGCCAAGAGACCCAGTACTTC	CASSHAGTGQETQYF
TRBV28	-	TRBJ2-5	-	TGTGCCAGCAGTCAGCCGGGGACCCAGCAAGAGACCCAGTACTTC	CASSQPGTQQETQYF
TRBV4-1	many	TRBJ2-1	TRBD1	TGCGCCAGCAGCCCAGGGAAGGGGGCCAATGAGCAGTTCTTC	CASSPGKGANEQFF
TRBV4-3	many	TRBJ2-1	-	TGCGCCAGCAGCCAATACGGCCCAAAACAAACGGGCCACAATGAGCAGTTCTTC	CASSQYGPKQTGHNEQFF
TRBV6-1	-	TRBJ2-7	-	TGTGCCACAACCCCTCCCCTCCCGGGCGAGCAGTACTTC	CATTPPLPGEQYF
TRBV20-1	-	TRBJ2-1	TRBD2	TGCAGTGCTAGAGCCCGGGGGGGGGCCGTCGATGAGCAGTTCTTC	CSARARGGAVDEQFF
TRBV4-1	many	TRBJ1-4	TRBD1	TGCGCCAGCAGCCAACCACAGGGGTTTTTTGAAAAACTGTTTTTT	CASSQPQGFFEKLFF
TRBV28	many	TRBJ2-1	TRBD2	TGTGCCAGCAGTTTAGGAGACCCGGGGGGGGCCTACAATGAGCAGTTCTTC	CASSLGDPGGAYNEQFF
TRBV5-1	-	TRBJ1-4	-	TGCGCCAGCAGCTTGGAAGGGTTAAAACTGTTTTTT	CASSLEGLKLFF
TRBV5-4	few	TRBJ2-3	-	TGTGCCAGCAGCTTGGGGTTCGGCGGGGGCACAGATACGCAGTATTTT	CASSLGFGGGTDTQYF
TRBV6-5	few	TRBJ1-1	-	TGTGCCAGCAGTTACGGAGGACGGGCGAACACTGAAGCTTTCTTT	CASSYGGRANTEAFF
TRBV4-3	-	TRBJ2-3	-	TGCGCCAGCAGCCAAGATACCCCTAGCACAGATACGCAGTATTTT	CASSQDTPSTDTQYF
TRBV6-5	few	TRBJ2-3	TRBD2	TGTGCCAGCAGTTCTACCCAGCGGGAACCGCTGGATACGCAGTATTTT	CASSSTQREPLDTQYF
TRBV27	few	TRBJ2-2	-	TGTGCCAGCAGTTTGCTTGTGGGCGAGAACACCGGGGAGCTGTTTTTT	CASSLLVGENTGELFF
TRBV12-3/TRBV12-4	-	TRBJ2-7	-	TGTGCCAGCAGCCACAGGACCCGGAAGGGCGAGCAGTACTTC	CASSHRTRKGEQYF
TRBV12-3/TRBV12-4	many	TRBJ1-1	-	TGTGCCAGCAGAACACAGGGAACTGAAGCTTTCTTT	CASRTQGTEAFF
TRBV5-6	-	TRBJ2-3	-	TGTGCCAGCAGCACGAAAACATTCACAGATACGCAGTATTTT	CASSTKTFTDTQYF
TRBV6-2/TRBV6-3	-	TRBJ2-1	-	TGTGCCAGCAGTTACTCGTCCCGCCGGGCGCTCTTC	CASSYSSRRALF
TRBV20-1	many	TRBJ2-3	-	TGCAGTGCTAGGAGGGTGGCAGATACGCAGTATTTT	CSARRVADTQYF
TRBV29-1	many	TRBJ1-5	-	TGCAGCGTCCTAGAGGACAATACTCAGCCCCAGCATTTT	CSVLEDNTQPQHF
TRBV20-1	few	TRBJ1-1	-	TGCAGTGACAGGCAGGATGCGAACACTGAAGCTTTCTTT	CSDRQDANTEAFF
TRBV7-2	many	TRBJ1-5	-	TGTGCCAGCAGCCCTACTGCGGAGCTGAGCAATCAGCCCCAGCATTTT	CASSPTAELSNQPQHF
TRBV12-3/TRBV12-4	few	TRBJ2-3	-	TGTGCCAGCAGTTTACCTCCAGGGCAAGTCTCCGGCACAGATACGCAGTATTTT	CASSLPPGQVSGTDTQYF
TRBV7-2	many	TRBJ1-3	TRBD1	TGTGCCAGCAGCTTAGGGCAGGGGGCGGGTCGCACCATATATTTT	CASSLGQGAGRTIYF
TRBV12-3/TRBV12-4	-	TRBJ2-1	-	-	CASTGWGQGALFF
TRBV4-3	-	TRBJ2-2	-	TGCGCCAGCAGCCCCACAGTGAGGGCCTACACCGGGGAGCTGTTTTTT	CASSPTVRAYTGELFF
TRBV20-1	few	TRBJ1-4	-	TGCAGTGCTAGAGATAGAGTCCCGGGTGGGTGGCGGAGTGAAAAACTGTTTTTT	CSARDRVPGGWRSEKLFF
TRBV4-1	few	TRBJ2-1	-	TGCGCCAGCAGCCATCGCCAGGGAGGAGTTAATGAGCAGTTCTTC	CASSHRQGGVNEQFF
TRBV4-3	-	TRBJ2-2	-	TGCGCCAGCAGCCGTTACACAGGTTCAAGTCACGGGGAGCTGTTTTTT	CASSRYTGSSHGELFF
TRBV6-5	-	TRBJ2-2	-	TGTGCCAGCAGTTCCCCGGACAGTTCCATCGACACCGGGGAGCTGTTTTTT	CASSSPDSSIDTGELFF
TRBV6-5	many	TRBJ1-2	-	TGTGCCAGCAGTTACTCGACAGCCATCCCAAACTATGGCTACACCTTC	CASSYSTAIPNYGYTF
TRBV10-2	few	TRBJ2-7	-	TGCGCCAGCATCCAGCATCTCGCCGGGGGCTACGAGCAGTACTTC	CASIQHLAGGYEQYF
TRBV7-8	-	TRBJ2-2	-	TGTGCCAGCAGCCTGGGTCTAAGGGCCGGGGAGCTGTTTTTT	CASSLGLRAGELFF
TRBV4-1	few	TRBJ2-5	-	TGCGCCAGCAGCCGGGTTCGGGCAGGGGGGCAGGAGACCCAGTACTTC	CASSRVRAGGQETQYF
TRBV5-6	few	TRBJ1-5	-	TGTGCCAGCAGCAGAGGAGGGGCTTTTCAGCCCCAGCATTTT	CASSRGGAFQPQHF
TRBV5-5	few	TRBJ1-5	TRBD1	TGTGCCAGCAGTCAAAGACAGGGAGGGGATCAGCCCCAGCATTTT	CASSQRQGGDQPQHF
TRBV5-6	many	TRBJ2-4	TRBD1	TGTGCCAGCAGCTGGGACAGGGGGATGGACATTCAGTACTTC	CASSWDRGMDIQYF
TRBV19	-	TRBJ2-7	TRBD2	TGTGCCAGTAGTAAGAGCGGGAGGGCCTACGAGCAGTACTTC	CASSKSGRAYEQYF
TRBV10-2	-	TRBJ1-5	-	TGCGCCAGCAGTGAAACGGCAGGGGCCTTTCAATGGCCCCAGCATTTT	CASSETAGAFQWPQHF
TRBV3-1	few	TRBJ1-2	-	TGTGCCAGCAGCGCACGTAGCCATGGCTACACCTTC	CASSARSHGYTF
TRBV7-6	-	TRBJ2-7	TRBD1	TGTGCCAGCAACAGCAGGGGGAAAGGCTACGAGCAGTACTTC	CASNSRGKGYEQYF
TRBV12-3/TRBV12-4	few	TRBJ1-5	-	TGTGCCAGCACCCCGTCCGGGATCAACAATCAGCCCCAGCATTTT	CASTPSGINNQPQHF
TRBV27	few	TRBJ2-2	-	TGTGCCAGCAGTAACCGACGTACCGGGGAGCTGTTTTTT	CASSNRRTGELFF
TRBV5-1	few	TRBJ2-3	TRBD1	TGCGCCAGCAGCTTGGCAGGGACAGGGGTGGCAGATACGCAGTATTTT	CASSLAGTGVADTQYF
TRBV28	many	TRBJ1-5	TRBD1	TGTGCCAGCAGTACCGGGACAGGGGCAAGGCAGCCCCAGCATTTT	CASSTGTGARQPQHF
TRBV29-1	few	TRBJ2-5	TRBD1	TGCAGCGTTGAAGAGTGGACAGGGCAAGAGACCCAGTACTTC	CSVEEWTGQETQYF
TRBV27	few	TRBJ2-2	TRBD2	TGTGCCAGCAGTTATCTAGCGGGAGTGGTCGGGGAGCTGTTTTTT	CASSYLAGVVGELFF
TRBV4-1	many	TRBJ2-1	TRBD2	TGCGCCAGCAGCCAAGATTCACTGGGGCTAGCGGGTCGTACTCAAGCCTACAATGAGCAGTTCTTC	CASSQDSLGLAGRTQAYNEQFF
TRBV12-3/TRBV12-4	few	TRBJ2-1	-	TGTGCCAGCAGTCCGGACTACCTGAGGGGTGAGCAGTTCTTC	CASSPDYLRGEQFF
TRBV24-1	many	TRBJ2-5	-	TGTGCCACCAGTGACTCCTTCGGGGGCTCAGAGACCCAGTACTTC	CATSDSFGGSETQYF
TRBV20-1	few	TRBJ2-1	TRBD2	TGCAGTGCTGCTAGCGGGAGAGGACGCAATGAGCAGTTCTTC	CSAASGRGRNEQFF
TRBV28	-	TRBJ1-2	-	TGTGCCAGCAGTTGGGCCACGGGACAAACGTATGGCTACACCTTC	CASSWATGQTYGYTF
TRBV5-1	few	TRBJ2-1	TRBD2	TGCGCCAGCAGTACCGGGACTAGGAATAGTGAGCAGTTCTTC	CASSTGTRNSEQFF
TRBV20-1	many	TRBJ2-1	TRBD2	TGCAGTGCTACCAGTAGCGGGAGGGGTAATGAGCAGTTCTTC	CSATSSGRGNEQFF
TRBV7-2	many	TRBJ2-5	-	TGTGCCAGCAGCTTAGTCCCTTATGGGGGCCAAGAGACCCAGTACTTC	CASSLVPYGGQETQYF